A selection of T cell receptor beta chains follows, all from one sample in a study of blood T cell repertoires in COVID-19. Method: immunoSEQ multiplex PCR; TCRdb's copy keeps in-frame clones and lacks some. The repertoire holds approximately 150,000 clones, with about 81% as singletons. Sample: peripheral blood. Receptor source: a human donor in a cohort sampled during active COVID-19. CDR3s include the opening cysteine and the closing phenylalanine or tryptophan. Fields, in order: J gene, D gene, clone size, CDR3 length, V gene, CDR3 protein. The D gene is left open where the match is weak. The size field is filled for only some rows; it gives once, few, many or a size class.

TRBJ1-2,TRBD1,NA,13,TRBV10-3,CAISDGQAVGYTF
TRBJ2-3,TRBD1,NA,13,TRBV29-1,CSVEQGGTDTQYF
TRBJ2-3,NA,NA,14,TRBV5-8,CASSLGLGLDTQYF
TRBJ2-7,NA,NA,15,TRBV7-6,CASTRGTGQNYEQYF
TRBJ2-3,TRBD2,NA,16,TRBV7-6,CASSPTGLAATDTQYF
TRBJ2-1,NA,NA,15,TRBV27,CASSSMVRRDNEQFF
TRBJ1-1,NA,NA,13,TRBV11-2,CASSLDASTEAFF
TRBJ2-2,TRBD1,NA,15,TRBV5-1,CASSQRTGIGGELFF
TRBJ2-1,TRBD1,NA,13,TRBV7-8,CASSQGAYNEQFF
TRBJ1-1,NA,NA,13,TRBV19,CASSIGTLKEAFF
TRBJ1-4,TRBD1,NA,15,TRBV27,CASSPPGWRGQKLFF
TRBJ2-2,TRBD1,NA,15,TRBV4-3,CASLPGQPNTGELFF
TRBJ2-3,NA,NA,15,TRBV29-1,CSFDSLRPGTDTQYF
TRBJ2-7,TRBD1,NA,15,TRBV6-5,CASSYEGRGQGEQYF
TRBJ2-5,TRBD1,NA,15,TRBV6-5,CASSYLDRGRETQYF
TRBJ2-7,TRBD2,NA,15,TRBV11-2,CASSLGGLSTYEQYF
TRBJ1-1,NA,NA,16,TRBV19,CASSPRGGVYWTEAFF
TRBJ2-5,TRBD1,NA,16,TRBV7-9,CASSPPRDRGKETQYF
TRBJ2-2,NA,NA,15,TRBV5-1,CASTPTGSNTGELFF
TRBJ1-5,TRBD1,few,16,TRBV19,CASSIDGQGANQPQHF
TRBJ1-5,NA,NA,17,TRBV5-6,CASSKLDSEYSNQPQHF
TRBJ2-7,NA,NA,13,TRBV5-1,CASSRTADHEQYF
TRBJ2-1,NA,NA,11,TRBV12-3/TRBV12-4,CASEEYNEQFF